The T cell receptor beta chain under discussion was sequenced for a study of T-cell reconstitution after alpha-beta-depleted transplantation in children. A library of TCRbeta sequences, prepared with unique molecular identifiers, was generated. One entry per CDR3 protein, called by TCRdb with MiXCR from the PCR reads. The data hold 600,000 to 700,000 distinct CDR3 sequences, with 16% observed a single time. V was clipped by 7 bases and J by 4 bases, with 18 bases between them. Germline V gene lookup returns CDR1 SGHRS and CDR2 YFSETQ. The CDR3 contains 14 residues. This chain links TRBV5-1 with TRBJ2-7; D may be TRBD2 (7 bases). This clonotype originated in a human donor who donated a stem cell graft to a child with acute myeloid leukemia. The sequencing used PBMCs from the stem cell graft donor, collected from the stem cell graft. The CDR3 sequence is CASAPSGDTYEQYF. CDR3 nucleotides: TGCGCCAGCGCGCCCAGCGGGGACACTTACGAGCAGTACTTC.